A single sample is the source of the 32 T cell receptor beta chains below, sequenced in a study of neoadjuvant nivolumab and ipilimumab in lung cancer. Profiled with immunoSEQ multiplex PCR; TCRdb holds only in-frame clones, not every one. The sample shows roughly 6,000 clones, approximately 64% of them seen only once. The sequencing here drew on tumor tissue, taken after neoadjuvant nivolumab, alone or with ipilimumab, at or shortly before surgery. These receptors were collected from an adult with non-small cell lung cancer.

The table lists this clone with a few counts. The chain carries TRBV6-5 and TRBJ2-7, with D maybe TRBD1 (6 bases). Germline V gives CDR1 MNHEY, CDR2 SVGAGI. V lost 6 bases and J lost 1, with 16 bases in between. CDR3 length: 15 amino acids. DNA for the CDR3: TGTGCCAGCAGAAGTCGTATACAGGGTTCCTACGAGCAGTACTTC. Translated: CASRSRIQGSYEQYF.

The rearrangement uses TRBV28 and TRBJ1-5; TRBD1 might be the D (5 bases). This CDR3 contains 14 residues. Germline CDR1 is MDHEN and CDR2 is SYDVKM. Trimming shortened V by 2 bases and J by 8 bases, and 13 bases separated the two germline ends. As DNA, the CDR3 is TGTGCCAGCAGTTTAGGTCAGGGTTTGAAGCCCCAGCATTTT. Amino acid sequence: CASSLGQGLKPQHF.

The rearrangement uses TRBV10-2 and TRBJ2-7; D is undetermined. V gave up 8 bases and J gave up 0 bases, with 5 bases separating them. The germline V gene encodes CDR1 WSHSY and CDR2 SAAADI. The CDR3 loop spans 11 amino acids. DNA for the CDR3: TGCGCCAGCGCTCTCTCCTACGAGCAGTACTTC. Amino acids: CASALSYEQYF.

The CDR3 spells CATSRGQGAQDGYTF. The CDR3 DNA reads as TGTGCCACCAGCAGAGGTCAGGGGGCGCAGGATGGCTACACCTTC. The J gene is TRBJ1-2, the V gene TRBV15; TRBD1 matches at 8 bases. V trimming: 1 base; J trimming: 6 bases; junction bases outside the gene matches: 7. The CDR3 contains 15 residues. CDR1 and CDR2 (germline): LNHNV, YYDKDF (reference sequence).

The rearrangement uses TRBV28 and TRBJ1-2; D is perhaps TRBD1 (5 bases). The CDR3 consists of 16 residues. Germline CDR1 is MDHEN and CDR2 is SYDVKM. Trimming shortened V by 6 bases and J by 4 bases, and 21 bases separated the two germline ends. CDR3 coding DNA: TGTGCCAGCAGACCCCAAGGGGCAGTCGTTATCTATGGCTACACCTTC. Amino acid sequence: CASRPQGAVVIYGYTF.

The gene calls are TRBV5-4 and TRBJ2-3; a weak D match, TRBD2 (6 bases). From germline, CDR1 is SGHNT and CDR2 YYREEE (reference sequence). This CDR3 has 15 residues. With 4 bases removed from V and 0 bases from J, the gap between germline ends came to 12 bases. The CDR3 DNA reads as TGTGCCAGCAGCCCGGGACTGTCTAGCACAGATACGCAGTATTTT. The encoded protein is CASSPGLSSTDTQYF.

CDR3 DNA sequence: TGTGCCAGCAGCCCTCGGGGGTGGGTAGATACGCAGTATTTT. It codes for CASSPRGWVDTQYF. The J gene is TRBJ2-3, the V gene TRBV7-6; TRBD2 might be the D (6 bases). Trimming pared 5 bases from V and 5 bases from J, leaving 14 bases between. CDR3 length: 14 residues. Looked up from germline, CDR1 is SGHVS and CDR2 is FNYEAQ. The full variable domain, its missing parts supplied by reference TRBV7-6 and TRBJ2-3, is GAGVSQSPRYKVTKRGQDVALRCDPISGHVSLYWYRQALGQGPEFLTYFNYEAQQDKSGLPNDRFSAERPEGSISTLTIQRTEQRDSAMYRCASSPRGWVDTQYFGPGTRLTVL.

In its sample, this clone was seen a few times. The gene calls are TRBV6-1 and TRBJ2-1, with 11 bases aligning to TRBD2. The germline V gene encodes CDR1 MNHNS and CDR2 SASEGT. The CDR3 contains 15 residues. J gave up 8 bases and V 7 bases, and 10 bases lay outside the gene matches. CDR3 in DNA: TGTGCCAGCAAAATAGCGGGAGGGCCGGTGGATGAGCAGTTCTTC. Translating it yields CASKIAGGPVDEQFF.

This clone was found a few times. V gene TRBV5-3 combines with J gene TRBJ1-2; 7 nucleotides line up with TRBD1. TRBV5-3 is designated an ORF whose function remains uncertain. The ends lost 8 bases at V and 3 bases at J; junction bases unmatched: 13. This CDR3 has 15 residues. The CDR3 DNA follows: TGTGCCAGCAGCGCACGGACAGGACACGACTATGGCTACACCTTC. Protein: CASSARTGHDYGYTF.

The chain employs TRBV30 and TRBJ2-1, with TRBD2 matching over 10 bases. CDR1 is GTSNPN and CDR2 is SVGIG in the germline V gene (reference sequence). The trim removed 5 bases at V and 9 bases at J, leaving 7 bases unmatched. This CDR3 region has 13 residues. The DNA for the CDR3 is TGTGCCTGGTCCGGGACTAGCGTCGGTGAGCAGTTCTTC. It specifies CAWSGTSVGEQFF.

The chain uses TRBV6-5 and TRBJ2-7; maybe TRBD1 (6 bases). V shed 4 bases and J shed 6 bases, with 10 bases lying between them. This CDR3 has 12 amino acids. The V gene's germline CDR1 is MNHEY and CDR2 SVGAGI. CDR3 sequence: CASSFLRGEQYF. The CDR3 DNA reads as TGTGCCAGCAGTTTCCTCAGGGGCGAGCAGTACTTC.

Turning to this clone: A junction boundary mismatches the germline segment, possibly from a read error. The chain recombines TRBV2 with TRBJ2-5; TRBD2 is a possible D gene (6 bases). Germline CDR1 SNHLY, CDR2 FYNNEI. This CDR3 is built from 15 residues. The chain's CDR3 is CASREGRGLQETQYF. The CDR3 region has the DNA TGTGCCAGCAGAGAAGGGCGGGGACTCCAAGAGACCCAGTACTTC.

The CDR3 region has the DNA TGTGCCAGCAGCTTAGATCGGGGGGGGAGCTATGGCTACACCTTC. It codes for CASSLDRGGSYGYTF. This chain uses TRBV11-2 with TRBJ1-2, with D tentatively TRBD1 (5 bases). The CDR3 is 15 residues long. V lost 0 bases and J 4 bases, leaving 12 bases between the germline ends. Germline lookup yields CDR1 SGHAT and CDR2 FQNNGV.

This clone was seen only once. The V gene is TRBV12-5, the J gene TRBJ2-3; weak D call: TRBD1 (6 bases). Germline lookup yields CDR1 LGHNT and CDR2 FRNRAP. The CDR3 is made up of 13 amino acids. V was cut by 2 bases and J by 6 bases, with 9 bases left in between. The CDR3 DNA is TGTGCTAGTGGTTTGACTACAGGGGATACGCAGTATTTT. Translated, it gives CASGLTTGDTQYF.

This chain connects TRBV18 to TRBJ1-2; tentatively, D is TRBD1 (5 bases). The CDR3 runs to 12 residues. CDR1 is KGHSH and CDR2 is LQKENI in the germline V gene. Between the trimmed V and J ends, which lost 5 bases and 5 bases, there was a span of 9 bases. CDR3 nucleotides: TGTGCCAGCTCAACAGGCAAATATGGCTACACCTTC. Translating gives CASSTGKYGYTF. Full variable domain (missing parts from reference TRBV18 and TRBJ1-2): NAGVMQNPRHLVRRRGQEARLRCSPMKGHSHVYWYRQLPEEGLKFMVYLQKENIIDESGMPKERFSAEFPKEGPSILRIQQVVRGDSAAYFCASSTGKYGYTFGSGTRLTVV.

CDR3 region: CASSPPGLGEQYF. The CDR3 DNA follows: TGTGCCAGCAGCCCCCCTGGGCTAGGCGAGCAGTACTTC. V and J are TRBV7-9 and TRBJ2-7; no reliable D call. Germline assignment: CDR1 SEHNR and CDR2 FQNEAQ (reference sequence). The CDR3 loop spans 13 amino acids. Trimming took 5 bases from V and 6 from J, leaving 14 bases between them.

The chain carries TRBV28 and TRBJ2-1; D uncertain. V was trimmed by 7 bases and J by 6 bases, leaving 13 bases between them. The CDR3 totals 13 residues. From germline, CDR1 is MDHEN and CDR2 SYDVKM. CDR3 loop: CASTFQVTNEQFF. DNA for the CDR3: TGTGCCAGCACTTTCCAAGTCACCAATGAGCAGTTCTTC.

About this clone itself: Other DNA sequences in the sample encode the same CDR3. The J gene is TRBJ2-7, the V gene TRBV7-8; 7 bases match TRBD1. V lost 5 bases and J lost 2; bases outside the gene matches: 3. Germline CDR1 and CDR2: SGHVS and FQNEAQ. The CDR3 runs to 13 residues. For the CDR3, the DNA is TGTGCCAGCAGCCGACAGGGTACCTACGAGCAGTACTTC. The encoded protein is CASSRQGTYEQYF.

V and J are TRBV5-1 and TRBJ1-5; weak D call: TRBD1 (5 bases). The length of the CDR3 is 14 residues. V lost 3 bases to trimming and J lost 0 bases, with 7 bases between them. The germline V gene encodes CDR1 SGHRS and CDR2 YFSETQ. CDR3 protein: CASSSGLSNQPQHF. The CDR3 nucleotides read TGCGCCAGCAGCTCGGGACTTAGCAATCAGCCCCAGCATTTT.

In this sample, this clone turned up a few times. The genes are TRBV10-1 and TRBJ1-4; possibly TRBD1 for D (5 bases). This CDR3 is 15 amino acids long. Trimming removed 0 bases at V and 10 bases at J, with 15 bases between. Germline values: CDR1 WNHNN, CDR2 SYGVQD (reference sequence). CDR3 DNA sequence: TGCGCCAGCAGTGAGTCGATTTGGGGGTGGAGAAAACTGTTTTTT. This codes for CASSESIWGWRKLFF.

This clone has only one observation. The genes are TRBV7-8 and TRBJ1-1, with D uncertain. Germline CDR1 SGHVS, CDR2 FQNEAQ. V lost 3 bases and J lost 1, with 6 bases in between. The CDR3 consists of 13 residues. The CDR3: CASSFGSNTEAFF. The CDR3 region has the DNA TGTGCCAGCAGCTTTGGGTCGAACACTGAAGCTTTCTTT.

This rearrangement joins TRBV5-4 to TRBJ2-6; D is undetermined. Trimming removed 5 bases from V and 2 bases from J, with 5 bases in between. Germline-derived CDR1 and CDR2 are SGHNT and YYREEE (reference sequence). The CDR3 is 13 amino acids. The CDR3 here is CASSLAGANVLTF. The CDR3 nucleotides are TGTGCCAGCAGTCTCGCTGGGGCCAACGTCCTGACTTTC.

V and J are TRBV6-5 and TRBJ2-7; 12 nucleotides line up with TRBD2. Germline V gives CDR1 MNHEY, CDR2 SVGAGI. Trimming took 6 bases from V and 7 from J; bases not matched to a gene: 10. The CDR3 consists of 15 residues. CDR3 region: CASSPNGLAGREQYF. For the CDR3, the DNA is TGTGCCAGCAGCCCCAACGGACTAGCGGGAAGAGAGCAGTACTTC.

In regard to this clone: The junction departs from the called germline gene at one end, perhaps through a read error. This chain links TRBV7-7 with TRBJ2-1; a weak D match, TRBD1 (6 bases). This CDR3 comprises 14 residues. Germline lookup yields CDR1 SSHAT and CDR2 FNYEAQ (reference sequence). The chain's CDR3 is CASSLEGAYNEQFF. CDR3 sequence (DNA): TGTGCTAGCAGCTTAGAGGGGGCCTACAATGAGCAGTTCTTC.

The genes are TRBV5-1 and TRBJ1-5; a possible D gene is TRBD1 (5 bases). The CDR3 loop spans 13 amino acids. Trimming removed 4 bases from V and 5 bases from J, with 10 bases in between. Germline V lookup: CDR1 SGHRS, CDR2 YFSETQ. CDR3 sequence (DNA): TGCGCCAGCAGCCTCAAAGGGGATCAGCCCCAGCATTTT. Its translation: CASSLKGDQPQHF.

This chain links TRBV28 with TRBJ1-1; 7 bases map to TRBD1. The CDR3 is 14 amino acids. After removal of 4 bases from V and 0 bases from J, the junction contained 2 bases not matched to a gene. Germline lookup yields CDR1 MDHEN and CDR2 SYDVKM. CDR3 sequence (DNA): TGTGCCAGCAGTTCGGGACAGTTGAACACTGAAGCTTTCTTT. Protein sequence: CASSSGQLNTEAFF.

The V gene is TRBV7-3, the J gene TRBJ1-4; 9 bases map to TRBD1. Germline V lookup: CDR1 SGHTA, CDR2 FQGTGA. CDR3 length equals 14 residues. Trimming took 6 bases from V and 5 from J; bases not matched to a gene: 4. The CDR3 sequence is CASSFGTGNEKLFF. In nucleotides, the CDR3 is TGTGCCAGCAGTTTCGGGACAGGGAATGAAAAACTGTTTTTT.

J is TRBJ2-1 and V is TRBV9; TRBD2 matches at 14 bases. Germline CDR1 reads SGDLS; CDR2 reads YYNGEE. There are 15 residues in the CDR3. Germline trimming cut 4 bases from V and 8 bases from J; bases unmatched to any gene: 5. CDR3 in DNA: TGTGCCAGCAGCTCCGGACTAGCGGGAGGCGATGAGCAGTTCTTC. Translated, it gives CASSSGLAGGDEQFF.

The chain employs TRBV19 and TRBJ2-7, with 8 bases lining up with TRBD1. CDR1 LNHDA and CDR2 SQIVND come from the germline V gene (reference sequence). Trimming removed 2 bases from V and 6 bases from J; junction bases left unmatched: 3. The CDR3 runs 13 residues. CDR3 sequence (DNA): TGTGCCAGTAGTATAACAGGGGGTGTCGAGCAGTACTTC. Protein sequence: CASSITGGVEQYF.

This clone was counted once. The CDR3 coding sequence is TGTGCCAGCAGCTGGTCGGGGGCCCAAGGAAACACCATATATTTT. This translates into CASSWSGAQGNTIYF. The genes are TRBV7-9 and TRBJ1-3; D is possibly TRBD1 (6 bases). The CDR3 has 15 amino acids. CDR1 and CDR2 from the germline V gene are SEHNR and FQNEAQ (reference sequence). Trimming stripped 4 bases from V and 4 bases from J, with 14 bases between.

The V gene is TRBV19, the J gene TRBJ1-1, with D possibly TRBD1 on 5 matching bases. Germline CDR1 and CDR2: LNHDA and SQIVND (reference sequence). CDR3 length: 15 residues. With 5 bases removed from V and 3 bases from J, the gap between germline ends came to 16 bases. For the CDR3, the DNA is TGTGCCAGTAGTCCCCTTTGGGGGAGGGACACTGAAGCTTTCTTT. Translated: CASSPLWGRDTEAFF.

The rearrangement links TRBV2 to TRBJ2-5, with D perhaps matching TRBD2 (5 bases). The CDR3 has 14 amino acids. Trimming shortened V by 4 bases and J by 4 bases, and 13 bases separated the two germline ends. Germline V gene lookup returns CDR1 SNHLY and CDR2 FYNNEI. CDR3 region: CASSGNLRGETQYF. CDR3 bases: TGTGCCAGCAGTGGTAACCTCCGGGGAGAGACCCAGTACTTC.